This T cell receptor (beta chain) derives from a study of blood T cells in healthy people across ages (dated by TCRdb to the mid-2010s). With respect to the entire study: In model experiments, roughly one uniquely barcoded TCR beta cDNA molecule per two T cells was captured by template switching. Donors were grouped into four age groups: young (average approximately 15 years), middle-aged (approximately 41), aged (62) and long-lived (over 80). For two donors (one aged 18 to 30 and one aged 80 or older), the study analyzed two additional independent replicas of 1 million unique cDNA reads from the same blood draw. Using deep sequencing normalized with unique cDNA molecular identifiers, the study measured how TCR beta repertoire diversity changes with age. To avoid experimental bias, donors of different ages were randomly spread across the sequencing lanes.

Overall study outcomes, separate from this receptor: Because the CMV infection status of the donors was unknown, age-related changes in expanded clonotypes may potentially have been confounded. Conclusive comparison of naive and antigen-experienced compartments was prevented by the profiling of bulk unsorted PBMCs. As age increased, observed TCR beta diversity per million T cells dropped in a roughly linear way, and a significant reduction was already evident by age around 41. Observed TCR beta diversity correlated strongly with the percentage of naive T cells measured by flow cytometry. The long-lived group showed more naive CD4+ T cells, fewer expanded clones and increased TCR diversity than the aged group, suggesting age selection. Estimates of total diversity based on one million sequenced T cells were regarded as lower bounds and as underestimates.

CDR1 is given as SGHAT and CDR2 as FQNNGV, both from the germline V gene. Including cysteine and phenylalanine, the CDR3 has 15 amino acids. The DNA shown is the 45-base CDR3, in frame from base 1. Trimming removed 5 bases from V and 4 bases from J, leaving 17 bases between the germline ends. Donors were 35 to 40 systemically healthy Caucasian individuals from Russia aged roughly 6 to 100 years. Each donor gave 8 to 10 milliliters of peripheral blood, collected into EDTA-treated Vacutainer tubes. Ficoll-Paque density-gradient centrifugation was used to isolate PBMCs, with at least 6.5 million per sample. Trizol reagent was used to extract total RNA from PBMCs, with at least 5 micrograms per sample. For every donor, an aliquot of PBMCs went through flow cytometry to measure the percentages of naive CD45RAhigh/CD27high T cells. Libraries were prepared through 5' RACE. The sequencing machine was an Illumina HiSeq 2500. The second PCR ran for roughly 7 to 12 cycles and used a J-beta primer mix along with a sample-barcoded 5' primer. Each TCR beta cDNA molecule received a unique molecular identifier from a template-switch 5' adaptor carrying 12 random nucleotides. At least 2.5 million CDR3-containing paired-end reads were obtained from each sample. The Mint cDNA synthesis kit, primed by a TRBC-specific oligonucleotide, was used to synthesize first-strand cDNA from all RNA. Following uracil-DNA glycosylase treatment, all cDNA underwent a first 18-cycle PCR with the universal primers M1SS and BC2_uni_R. Regarding the original processing steps: Each sample was normalized by randomly selecting 1 million high-quality reads, each carrying a distinct molecular identifier. Instead of being binned into consensus sequences, reads that shared molecular identifiers were thrown out. CDR3 identification, clonotype clustering and error correction used MiTCR with a Q25 quality threshold and the strictest error-elimination algorithm. A nonparametric unseen species model using Euler transformation provided a lower-bound estimate of total TCR beta diversity. TCRdb applied fastp at Q25 and MiXCR to the public reads, then kept only in-frame beta chains. Merged by CDR3 protein, the rows form single entries marked with the most common genes and DNA. The V and J calls here are based on TCRdb, not the publication. The sample table holds 1.6 million or so distinct CDR3 sequences, of which about 35% were seen once. The ten most abundant clones make up 10% to 12% of the sample.

This clonotype has a handful of counts. It lacks a known antigen. One base away there is no much larger clone; base qualities are not given. This clonotype was obtained from a young woman in good health. The rearrangement combines TRBV11-2 with TRBJ1-2; a tentative D call is TRBD1 (5 bases match). The sequencing input was blood. The DNA sequence is TGTGCCAGCAGCCCATCGGGGGGGACTGGCTATGGCTACACCTTC. The encoded protein is CASSPSGGTGYGYTF.